Detailed here is one T cell receptor (beta chain). This sample was included in a study of blood T cell repertoires in COVID-19. The CDR3 consists of 18 residues. V was clipped by 5 bases and J by 3 bases; unmatched bases: 12. Germline loops: CDR1 MGHRA, CDR2 YSYEKL. Measured with immunoSEQ multiplex PCR; TCRdb has only the in-frame clones, and not every one. The table has roughly 300,000 clones, 81% seen once. The source is a woman aged 55-69 years with active or convalescent COVID-19. The sample comprised peripheral blood. The chain is built from TRBV4-1 and TRBJ1-3; 11 nucleotides match TRBD1. CDR3 DNA: TGCGCCAGCAGCACTCCCCGGACAGGGGGCGCAGATGGAAACACCATATATTTT. This encodes CASSTPRTGGADGNTIYF.